Presented here are 15 T cell receptor beta chains from one specimen sequenced in a study of blood T cells in healthy people across ages. With a J-beta primer mix and a sample-barcoded 5' primer, a second PCR ran about 6 to 11 cycles. TCRdb re-called the 5' RACE reads through MiXCR, storing one row per CDR3 protein. The sample lists 550,000 to 750,000 distinct CDR3 sequences, over 20% seen once, with 3.5% to 4% in the top ten. Sequenced: blood. The receptor set was obtained from a man in his 70s in good health.

This chain joins TRBV6-2 or TRBV6-3 and TRBJ2-4; 12 bases are a match to TRBD2. The length of the CDR3 is 18 residues. Trimming at V came to 3 bases and at J to 0 bases, leaving 6 bases not matched to a gene. The germline CDR1 and CDR2 sequences are MNHEY and SVGEGT. CDR3 coding DNA: TGTGCCAGCAGTTATGGGACTAGCGGGTTCCTAGCCAAAAACATTCAGTACTTC. This codes for CASSYGTSGFLAKNIQYF.

This clonotype was counted only a few times. The V call is TRBV10-3, the J call TRBJ2-3; no firm D call. Between the trimmed V and J ends, which lost 6 bases and 6 bases, there was a span of 13 bases. CDR3 length equals 13 residues. Germline CDR1 is ENHRY and CDR2 is SYGVKD. CDR3 protein: CAISPIPADTQYF. The CDR3 region has the DNA TGTGCCATCAGCCCAATCCCCGCGGATACGCAGTATTTT.

This sequence joins TRBV6-2 or TRBV6-3 and TRBJ2-1; no clear D gene. Germline CDR1 reads MNHEY; CDR2 reads SVGEGT. The CDR3 runs 12 residues. Deletions cut 5 bases from V and 10 bases from J, with 12 bases between. The CDR3 loop is CASSAYGGEQFF. The CDR3 nucleotides read TGTGCCAGCAGTGCTTACGGTGGGGAGCAGTTCTTC.

The sample holds a few counts of this clonotype. This chain links TRBV5-1 with TRBJ2-2; perhaps TRBD1 as D (5 bases). The CDR3 contains 16 residues. CDR1 SGHRS and CDR2 YFSETQ come from the germline V gene. The V and J ends lost 0 bases and 4 bases respectively, with 13 bases between them. In nucleotides, the CDR3 is TGCGCCAGCAGCTTGGCCGGTCAGGGTTTCACCGGGGAGCTGTTTTTT. Its protein is CASSLAGQGFTGELFF.

The sample holds a few counts of this clonotype. The germline gene is not matched at one end of the junction; a read error may be the cause. The J gene is TRBJ1-4, the V gene TRBV10-3; D ambiguous. Germline V gene data show CDR1 as ENHRY and CDR2 as SYGVKD. CDR3 length: 15 residues. CDR3 amino acids: CAISEEGATNEKLFF. The CDR3 nucleotides are TGTGCCATCAGTGAGGAGGGTGCAACTAATGAAAAGCTGTTTTTT.

This clonotype was counted only a few times. V and J are TRBV7-9 and TRBJ2-7, with 7 bases that match TRBD1. This CDR3 has 14 residues. Trimming cost V 4 bases and J 0 bases; bases outside gene matches: 3. The germline V gene encodes CDR1 SEHNR and CDR2 FQNEAQ (reference sequence). The CDR3 is CASSSGQISYEQYF. In nucleotides, the CDR3 is TGTGCCAGCAGCTCGGGACAGATCTCCTACGAGCAGTACTTC.

The chain combines TRBV12-3 or TRBV12-4 with TRBJ2-5, with 10 bases identical to TRBD1. Losses at the gene ends were 5 bases for V and 5 bases for J; bases not matched to a gene: 11. The CDR3 has 16 amino acids. In DNA form, the CDR3 reads TGTGCCAGCAGTCCCGCCGGGACAGGGGTTTGGGAGACCCAGTACTTC. It is translated as CASSPAGTGVWETQYF.

The V call is TRBV24-1, the J call TRBJ2-5; 8 positions match TRBD1. The germline V gene has CDR1 KGHDR and CDR2 SFDVKD. This CDR3 contains 15 residues. V shed 2 bases and J 3 bases; nucleotides not matched to a gene: 4. Written as DNA, the CDR3 is TGTGCCACCAGTGATTCGACAGGGGACAAAGAGACCCAGTACTTC. Residues: CATSDSTGDKETQYF.

This clonotype was picked up a small number of times. V is TRBV20-1 and J is TRBJ2-5, with TRBD2 matching over 8 bases. The DNA end favors TRBJ2-7, so the J call may be wrong. Germline lookup yields CDR1 DFQATT and CDR2 SNEGSKA (reference sequence). The length of the CDR3 is 16 residues. CDR3 sequence (DNA): TGCAGTGCTGAGCAAAATAGCGGGAAGAAATCCTACGAGCAGTACTTC. It translates to CSAEQNSGKKSYEQYF.

CDR3 nucleotides: TGTGCCAGCATCCCGGGACCGAAATCCTACGAGCAGTACTTC. Residues: CASIPGPKSYEQYF. This chain joins TRBV2 and TRBJ2-7, with D perhaps assigned TRBD1 or TRBD2 (5 bases each). The length of the CDR3 is 14 residues. Germline CDR1 and CDR2: SNHLY and FYNNEI. With 7 bases removed from V and 1 base from J, the gap between germline ends came to 14 bases.

The chain links TRBV12-3 or TRBV12-4 to TRBJ1-5, with TRBD1 matching over 7 bases. This CDR3 is 14 amino acids long. V lost 7 bases, J lost 6 bases, and 9 bases stayed unmatched. CDR3 nucleotides: TGTGCCAGCACCATGGGGGACAGCCGTCAGCCCCAGCATTTT. Translating gives CASTMGDSRQPQHF.

The chain joins TRBV4-2 to TRBJ2-1; D remains ambiguous. The CDR3 has 13 residues. V lost 2 bases and J 7 bases, leaving 9 bases between the germline ends. The germline V gene encodes CDR1 LGHNA and CDR2 YNFKEQ. CDR3 region: CASSQKSVNEQFF. The CDR3 DNA reads TGTGCCAGCAGCCAAAAGAGCGTAAATGAGCAGTTCTTC.

Concerning this clonotype: The conserved final phenylalanine or tryptophan is absent from the CDR3, which likely points to a read error. The rearrangement links TRBV29-1 to TRBJ2-7, with 12 positions matching TRBD2. Per germline, CDR1 SQVTM and CDR2 ANQGSEA. CDR3 length: 14 residues. Germline trimming cut 6 bases from V and 5 bases from J; bases unmatched to any gene: 8. CDR3: CSVETSGRRHEQYS. Written as DNA, the CDR3 is TGCAGCGTCGAAACTAGCGGGAGGCGCCACGAGCAGTACTCC.

This clonotype showed up just a few times. V and J are TRBV2 and TRBJ2-5; 10 bases map to TRBD2. The V gene's germline CDR1 is SNHLY and CDR2 FYNNEI. The CDR3 loop spans 15 amino acids. V lost 6 bases, J lost 4 bases, and 8 bases stayed unmatched. CDR3: CASSRPSGSSETQYF. Here the CDR3 DNA reads TGTGCCAGCAGCCGACCTAGCGGGAGTTCAGAGACCCAGTACTTC.

Note on this clonotype: A read error is possible here, since a much larger clone lies one base away. This chain uses TRBV7-9 with TRBJ2-4; D call uncertain. The V gene lost 1 base and the J gene lost 5 bases, with 3 bases spanning the gap. CDR1 SEHNR and CDR2 FQNEAQ come from the germline V gene (reference sequence). CDR3 length equals 12 residues. The CDR3 region is CASSLDQNIQYF. The CDR3 bases are TGTGCCAGCAGCTTAGACCAAAACATTCAGTACTTC.